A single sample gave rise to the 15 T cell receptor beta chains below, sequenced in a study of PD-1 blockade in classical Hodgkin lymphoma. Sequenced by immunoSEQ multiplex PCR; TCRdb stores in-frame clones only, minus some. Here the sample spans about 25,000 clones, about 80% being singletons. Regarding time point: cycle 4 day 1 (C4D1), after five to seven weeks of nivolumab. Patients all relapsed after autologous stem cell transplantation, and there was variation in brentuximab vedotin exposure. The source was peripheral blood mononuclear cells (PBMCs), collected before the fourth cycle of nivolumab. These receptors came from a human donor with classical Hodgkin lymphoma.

The CDR3 DNA reads TGTGCCAGCAGCTCCCGTCCCGAGTACCAAGAGACCCAGTACTTC. Its translation: CASSSRPEYQETQYF. J is TRBJ2-5 and V is TRBV5-8; D is ambiguous. This CDR3 is built from 15 residues. Trimming removed 3 bases at V and 0 bases at J, with 12 bases between. Germline CDR1 SGHTS, CDR2 YDEGEE.

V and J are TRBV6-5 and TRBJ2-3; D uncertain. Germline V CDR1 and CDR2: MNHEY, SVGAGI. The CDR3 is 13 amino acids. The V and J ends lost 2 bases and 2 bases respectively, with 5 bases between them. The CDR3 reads CASSYGPTDTQYF. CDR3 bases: TGTGCCAGCAGTTACGGCCCCACAGATACGCAGTATTTT.

This chain's CDR3 is CASSSLAGGTDTQYF. CDR3 nucleotide sequence: TGTGCCAGCAGCTCACTAGCGGGAGGCACAGATACGCAGTATTTT. The chain links TRBV7-9 to TRBJ2-3, with 11 bases identical to TRBD2. The germline gives CDR1 SEHNR, CDR2 FQNEAQ (reference sequence). This CDR3 comprises 15 residues. Trimming took 4 bases from V and 1 from J; bases not matched to a gene: 1.

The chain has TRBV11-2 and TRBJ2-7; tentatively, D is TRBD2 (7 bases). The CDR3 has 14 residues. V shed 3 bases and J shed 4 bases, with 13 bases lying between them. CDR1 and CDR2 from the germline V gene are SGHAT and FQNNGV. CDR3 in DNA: TGTGCCAGCAGCTTGAAGGGAGGGGGTTACGAGCAGTACTTC. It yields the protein CASSLKGGGYEQYF. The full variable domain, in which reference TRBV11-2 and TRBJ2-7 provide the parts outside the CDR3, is EAGVAQSPRYKIIEKRQSVAFWCNPISGHATLYWYQQILGQGPKLLIQFQNNGVVDDSQLPKDRFSAERLKGVDSTLKIQPAKLEDSAVYLCASSLKGGGYEQYFGPGTRLTVT.

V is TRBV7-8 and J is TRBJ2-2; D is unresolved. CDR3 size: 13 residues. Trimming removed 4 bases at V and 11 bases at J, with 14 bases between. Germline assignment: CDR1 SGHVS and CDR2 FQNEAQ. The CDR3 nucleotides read TGTGCCAGCAGCTCCGGGCCATCCCGCGAGCTGTTTTTT. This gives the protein CASSSGPSRELFF. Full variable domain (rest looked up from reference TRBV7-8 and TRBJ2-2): GAGVSQSPRYKVAKRGQDVALRCDPISGHVSLFWYQQALGQGPEFLTYFQNEAQLDKSGLPSDRFFAERPEGSVSTLKIQRTQQEDSAVYLCASSSGPSRELFFGEGSRLTVL.

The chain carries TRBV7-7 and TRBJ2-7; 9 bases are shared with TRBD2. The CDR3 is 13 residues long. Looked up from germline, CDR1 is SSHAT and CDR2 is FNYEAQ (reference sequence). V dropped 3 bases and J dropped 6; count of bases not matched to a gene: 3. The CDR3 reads CASSLAGGSEQYF. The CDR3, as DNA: TGTGCCAGCAGCTTGGCGGGAGGGAGCGAGCAGTACTTC.

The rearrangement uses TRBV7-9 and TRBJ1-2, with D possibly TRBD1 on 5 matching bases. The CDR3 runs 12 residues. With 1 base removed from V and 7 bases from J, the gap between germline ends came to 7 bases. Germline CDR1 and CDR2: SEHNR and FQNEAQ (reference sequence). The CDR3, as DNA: TGTGCCAGCAGCTTAGAGGGGTCTGGCTACACCTTC. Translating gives CASSLEGSGYTF.

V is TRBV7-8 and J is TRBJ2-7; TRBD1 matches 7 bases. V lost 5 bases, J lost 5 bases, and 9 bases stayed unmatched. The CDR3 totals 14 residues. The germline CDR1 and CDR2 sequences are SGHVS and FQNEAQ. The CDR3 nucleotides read TGTGCCAGCAGCCCCCGGGACAGCACAAACGAGCAGTACTTC. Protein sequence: CASSPRDSTNEQYF.

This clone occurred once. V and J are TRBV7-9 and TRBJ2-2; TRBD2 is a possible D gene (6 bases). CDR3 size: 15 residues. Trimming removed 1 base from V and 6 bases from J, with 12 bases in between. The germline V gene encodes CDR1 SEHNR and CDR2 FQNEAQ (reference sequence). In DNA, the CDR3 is TGTGCCAGCAGCTTAGACCCGGGAGTCGCCGGGGAGCTGTTTTTT. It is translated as CASSLDPGVAGELFF.

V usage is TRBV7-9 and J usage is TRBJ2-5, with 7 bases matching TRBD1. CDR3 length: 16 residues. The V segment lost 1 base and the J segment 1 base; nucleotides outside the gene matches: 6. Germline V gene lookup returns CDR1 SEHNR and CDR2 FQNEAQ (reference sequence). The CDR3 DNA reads TGTGCCAGCAGCTTAGTTGAGGGGGCCATCCAAGAGACCCAGTACTTC. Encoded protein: CASSLVEGAIQETQYF.

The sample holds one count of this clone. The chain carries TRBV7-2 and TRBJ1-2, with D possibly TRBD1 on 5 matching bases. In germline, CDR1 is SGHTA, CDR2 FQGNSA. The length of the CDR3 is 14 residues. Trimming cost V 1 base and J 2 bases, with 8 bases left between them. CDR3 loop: CASSLGQTNYGYTF. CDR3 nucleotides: TGTGCCAGCAGCTTAGGACAGACAAACTATGGCTACACCTTC. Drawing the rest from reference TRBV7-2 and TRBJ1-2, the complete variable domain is GAGVSQSPSNKVTEKGKDVELRCDPISGHTALYWYRQSLGQGLEFLIYFQGNSAPDKSGLPSDRFSAERTGGSVSTLTIQRTQQEDSAVYLCASSLGQTNYGYTFGSGTRLTVV.

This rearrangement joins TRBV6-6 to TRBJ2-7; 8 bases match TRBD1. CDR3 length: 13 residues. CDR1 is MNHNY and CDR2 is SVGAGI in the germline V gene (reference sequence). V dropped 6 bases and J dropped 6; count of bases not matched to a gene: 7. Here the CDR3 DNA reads TGTGCCAGCAGGACAGGGGCCGCCGGCGAGCAGTACTTC. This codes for CASRTGAAGEQYF.

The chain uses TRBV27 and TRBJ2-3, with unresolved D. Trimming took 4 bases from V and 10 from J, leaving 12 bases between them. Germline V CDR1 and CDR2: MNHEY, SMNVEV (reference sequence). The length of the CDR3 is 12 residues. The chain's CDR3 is CASSSLGQAQYF. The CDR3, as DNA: TGTGCCAGCAGTTCCCTAGGCCAAGCGCAGTATTTT.

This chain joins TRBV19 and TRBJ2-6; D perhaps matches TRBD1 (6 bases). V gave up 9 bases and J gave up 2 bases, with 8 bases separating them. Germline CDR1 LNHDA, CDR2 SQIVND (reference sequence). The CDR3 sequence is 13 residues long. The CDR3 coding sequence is TGTGCCAGCAACAGGGCTGGGGCCAACGTCCTGACTTTC. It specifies CASNRAGANVLTF.

DNA of the CDR3: TGTGCCAGCAGCCCGCGACGGGGGCAGGAGACCCAGTACTTC. It specifies CASSPRRGQETQYF. This chain uses TRBV13 with TRBJ2-5; D tentatively fits TRBD1 or TRBD2 (6 bases each). The CDR3 extends over 14 amino acids. V gave up 5 bases and J gave up 5 bases, with 15 bases separating them. CDR1 and CDR2 from the germline V gene are PRHDT and FYEKMQ (reference sequence). Drawing the rest from reference TRBV13 and TRBJ2-5, the complete variable domain is AAGVIQSPRHLIKEKRETATLKCYPIPRHDTVYWYQQGPGQDPQFLISFYEKMQSDKGSIPDRFSAQQFSDYHSELNMSSLELGDSALYFCASSPRRGQETQYFGPGTRLLVL.